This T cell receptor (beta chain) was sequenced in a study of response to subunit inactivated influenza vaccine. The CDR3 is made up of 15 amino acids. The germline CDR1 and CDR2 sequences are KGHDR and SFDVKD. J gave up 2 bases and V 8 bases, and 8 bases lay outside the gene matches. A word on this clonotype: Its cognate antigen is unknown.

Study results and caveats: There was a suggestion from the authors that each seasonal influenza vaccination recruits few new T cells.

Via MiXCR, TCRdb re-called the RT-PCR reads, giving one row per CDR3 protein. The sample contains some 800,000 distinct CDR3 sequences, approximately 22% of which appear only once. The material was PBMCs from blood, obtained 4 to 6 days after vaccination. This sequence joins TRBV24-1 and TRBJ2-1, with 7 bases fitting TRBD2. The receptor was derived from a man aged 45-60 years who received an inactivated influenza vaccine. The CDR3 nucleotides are TGTGCCACCATGGAGGCAGCGGGAACCTACAATGAGCAGTTCTTC. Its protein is CATMEAAGTYNEQFF.